The 10 T cell receptor beta chains presented below share a single source sample, sequenced in a study of OX40 agonist ivuxolimab in advanced cancers. Profiling relied on immunoSEQ multiplex PCR, and the TCRdb table lists in-frame clones only, not all of them. The repertoire holds tens of thousands of clones, with around 84% as singletons. The sample consisted of CD4+ or CD8+ T cells sorted from blood, taken in a trial of the OX40 agonist ivuxolimab. The receptors come from an adult with an advanced solid tumor such as melanoma, head and neck, liver or kidney cancer.

V usage is TRBV6-5 and J usage is TRBJ1-1; 8 bases map to TRBD1. There are 13 residues in the CDR3. The trim removed 6 bases at V and 4 bases at J, leaving 4 bases unmatched. Looked up from germline, CDR1 is MNHEY and CDR2 is SVGAGI. DNA of the CDR3: TGTGCCAGCAGGGGGACAGGAGCCACTGAAGCTTTCTTT. Translation gives CASRGTGATEAFF.

This clone came up a few times. The chain links TRBV7-2 to TRBJ1-1, with D hard to call. Germline V gene data show CDR1 as SGHTA and CDR2 as FQGNSA. The CDR3 spans 15 residues. V lost 1 base and J 2 bases, leaving 11 bases between the germline ends. CDR3: CASSLDLTGNTEAFF. CDR3 nucleotide sequence: TGTGCCAGCAGCTTAGACCTCACGGGCAACACTGAAGCTTTCTTT.

The chain links TRBV7-2 to TRBJ2-3; D gene ambiguous. Germline-derived CDR1 and CDR2 are SGHTA and FQGNSA. The CDR3 has 12 residues. Deletions cut 1 base from V and 5 bases from J, with 4 bases between. CDR3 bases: TGTGCCAGCAGCTTAGACCTAGATACGCAGTATTTT. The encoded protein is CASSLDLDTQYF.

CDR3 amino acids: CASSGQVETQYF. The CDR3 DNA follows: TGTGCCAGCAGCGGTCAAGTAGAGACCCAGTACTTC. The chain has TRBV28 and TRBJ2-5; D gene unclear. From germline, CDR1 is MDHEN and CDR2 SYDVKM. The germline V and J ends were trimmed by 6 bases and 4 bases, with 9 bases remaining between them. The CDR3 length is 12 residues.

This chain joins TRBV4-1 and TRBJ2-7; D may be TRBD2 (6 bases). Trimming pared 4 bases from V and 2 bases from J, leaving 18 bases between. Germline loops: CDR1 MGHRA, CDR2 YSYEKL. This CDR3 is built from 16 residues. The DNA of the CDR3 is TGCGCCAGCAGCCTCCGGGCCGGGACTCCAACCTACGAGCAGTACTTC. It encodes CASSLRAGTPTYEQYF.

The genes are TRBV19 and TRBJ1-2; D remains ambiguous. This CDR3 comprises 13 residues. In germline, CDR1 is LNHDA, CDR2 SQIVND (reference sequence). V was clipped by 7 bases and J by 8 bases, with 17 bases between them. Written as DNA, the CDR3 is TGTGCCAGTAACATGAGGCCTGCGGAGGGCTACACCTTC. Its protein product is CASNMRPAEGYTF. The whole variable domain, filled in from reference TRBV19 and TRBJ1-2, reads DGGITQSPKYLFRKEGQNVTLSCEQNLNHDAMYWYRQDPGQGLRLIYYSQIVNDFQKGDIAEGYSVSREKKESFPLTVTSAQKNPTAFYLCASNMRPAEGYTFGSGTRLTVV.

This chain joins TRBV10-1 and TRBJ1-4, with TRBD1 identical over 10 bases. This CDR3 is built from 13 residues. V dropped 7 bases and J dropped 6; count of bases not matched to a gene: 2. Germline V lookup: CDR1 WNHNN, CDR2 SYGVQD (reference sequence). This CDR3 reads CASMGTGDEKLFF. CDR3 bases: TGCGCCAGCATGGGGACAGGGGATGAAAAACTGTTTTTT.

J is TRBJ2-3 and V is TRBV7-2; TRBD2 matches at 13 bases. Germline V gene data show CDR1 as SGHTA and CDR2 as FQGNSA. The V gene end was trimmed by 0 bases and the J gene end by 5 bases; junction bases not matched to a gene: 2. There are 16 residues in the CDR3. CDR3 region: CASSLAGTSGVDTQYF. For the CDR3, the DNA is TGTGCCAGCAGCTTAGCCGGGACTAGCGGGGTAGATACGCAGTATTTT.

This clone was seen a few times. This sequence joins TRBV28 and TRBJ1-2; D is perhaps TRBD1 (6 bases). CDR1 and CDR2 (germline): MDHEN, SYDVKM. The CDR3 has 11 residues. The ends were cut back, 10 bases at V and 5 bases at J, with 11 bases in the middle. CDR3 DNA sequence: TGTGCCACTCGGGACACGTATGGCTACACCTTC. This sequence encodes CATRDTYGYTF.

The chain is built from TRBV5-1 and TRBJ2-7, with TRBD1 identical over 10 bases. The CDR3 has 15 residues. J lost 2 bases, V lost 0 bases, and 2 bases had no gene match. Germline values: CDR1 SGHRS, CDR2 YFSETQ. The CDR3 region has the DNA TGCGCCAGCAGCTTGGGAGGGACAGGGGCCTACGAGCAGTACTTC. It specifies CASSLGGTGAYEQYF.